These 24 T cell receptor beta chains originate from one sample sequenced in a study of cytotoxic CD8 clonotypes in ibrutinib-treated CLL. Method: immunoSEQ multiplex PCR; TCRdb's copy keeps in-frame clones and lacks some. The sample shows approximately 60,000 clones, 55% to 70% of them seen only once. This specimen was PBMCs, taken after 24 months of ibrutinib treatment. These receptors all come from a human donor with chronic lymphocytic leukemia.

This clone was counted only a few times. CDR3 nucleotide sequence: TGTGCCAGCTCTCCAAAGCCCCCTGGGACGGCGAACACCGGGGAGCTGTTTTTT. Protein sequence: CASSPKPPGTANTGELFF. This chain joins TRBV18 and TRBJ2-2; tentatively, D is TRBD1 or TRBD2 (5 bases each). CDR1 is KGHSH, CDR2 LQKENI, per germline. The CDR3 spans 18 residues. V was clipped by 6 bases and J by 0 bases, with 20 bases between them.

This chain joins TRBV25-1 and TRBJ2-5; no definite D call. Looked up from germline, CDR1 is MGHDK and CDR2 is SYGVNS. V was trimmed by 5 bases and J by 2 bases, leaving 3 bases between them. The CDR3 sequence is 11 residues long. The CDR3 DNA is TGTGCCAGCAGTAAACAAGAGACCCAGTACTTC. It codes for CASSKQETQYF. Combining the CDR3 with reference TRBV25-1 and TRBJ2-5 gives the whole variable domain EADIYQTPRYLVIGTGKKITLECSQTMGHDKMYWYQQDPGMELHLIHYSYGVNSTEKGDLSSESTVSRIRTEHFPLTLESARPSHTSQYLCASSKQETQYFGPGTRLLVL.

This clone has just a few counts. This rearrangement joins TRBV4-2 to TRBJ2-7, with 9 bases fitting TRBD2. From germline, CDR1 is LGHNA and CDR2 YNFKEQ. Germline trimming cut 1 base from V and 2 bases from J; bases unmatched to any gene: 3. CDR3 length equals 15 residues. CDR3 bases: TGTGCCAGCAGCCAAGCGACTAGCGGAGCCTACGAGCAGTACTTC. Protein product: CASSQATSGAYEQYF.

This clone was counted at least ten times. This CDR3 reads CASSASGQPQHF. CDR3 coding DNA: TGTGCCAGCAGTGCCTCAGGACAGCCCCAGCATTTT. The V gene is TRBV6-1, the J gene TRBJ1-5, with no clear D. CDR3 length equals 12 residues. V was pared by 4 bases and J by 7 bases, with 8 bases between. The germline V gene encodes CDR1 MNHNS and CDR2 SASEGT.

Written as DNA, the CDR3 is TGCGCCAGCGCGCGAGCGGGGGGACGCACAGATACGCAGTATTTT. Amino acid sequence: CASARAGGRTDTQYF. The rearrangement links TRBV4-1 to TRBJ2-3; TRBD2 agrees at 9 bases. The CDR3 has 15 residues. CDR1 and CDR2 (germline): MGHRA, YSYEKL. After removal of 8 bases from V and 1 base from J, the junction contained 7 bases not matched to a gene.

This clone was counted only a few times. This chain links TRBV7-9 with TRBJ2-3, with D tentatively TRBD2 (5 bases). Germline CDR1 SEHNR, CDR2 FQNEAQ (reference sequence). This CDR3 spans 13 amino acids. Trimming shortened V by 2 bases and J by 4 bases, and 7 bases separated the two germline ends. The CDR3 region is CASSLLASDTQYF. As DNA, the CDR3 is TGTGCCAGCAGCTTACTAGCCTCAGATACGCAGTATTTT.

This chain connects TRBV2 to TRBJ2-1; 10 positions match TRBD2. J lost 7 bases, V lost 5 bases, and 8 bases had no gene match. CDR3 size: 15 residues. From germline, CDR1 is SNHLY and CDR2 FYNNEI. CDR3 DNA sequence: TGTGCCAGCAGTCAAGAAGCGGGAGGGGGAAATGAGCAGTTCTTC. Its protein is CASSQEAGGGNEQFF.

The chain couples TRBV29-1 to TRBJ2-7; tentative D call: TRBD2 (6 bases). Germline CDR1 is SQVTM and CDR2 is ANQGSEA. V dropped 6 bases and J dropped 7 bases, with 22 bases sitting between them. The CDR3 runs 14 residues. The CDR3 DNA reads TGCAGCGTAATCCCGGGACTGGTTTTACGAGAGCAGTACTTC. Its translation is CSVIPGLVLREQYF.

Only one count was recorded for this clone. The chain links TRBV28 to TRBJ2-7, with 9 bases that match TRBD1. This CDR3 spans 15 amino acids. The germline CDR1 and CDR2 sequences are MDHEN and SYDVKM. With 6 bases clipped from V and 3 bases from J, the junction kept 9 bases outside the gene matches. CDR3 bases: TGTGCCAGCAGGGGACATAAGGACAGGGGCTACGAGCAGTACTTC. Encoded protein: CASRGHKDRGYEQYF.

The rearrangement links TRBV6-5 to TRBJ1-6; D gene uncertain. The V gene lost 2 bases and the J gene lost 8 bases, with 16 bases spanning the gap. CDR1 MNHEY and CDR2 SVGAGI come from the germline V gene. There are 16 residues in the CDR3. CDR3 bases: TGTGCCAGCAGTTACATCCCTCAGGCCCCCCATTCACCCCTCCACTTT. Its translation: CASSYIPQAPHSPLHF.

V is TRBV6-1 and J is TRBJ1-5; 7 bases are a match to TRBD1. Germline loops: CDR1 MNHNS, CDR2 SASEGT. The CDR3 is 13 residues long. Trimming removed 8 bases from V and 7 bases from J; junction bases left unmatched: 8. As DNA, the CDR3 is TGTGCCAGCGGGCAGGGGGTCCGACAGCCCCAGCATTTT. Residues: CASGQGVRQPQHF.

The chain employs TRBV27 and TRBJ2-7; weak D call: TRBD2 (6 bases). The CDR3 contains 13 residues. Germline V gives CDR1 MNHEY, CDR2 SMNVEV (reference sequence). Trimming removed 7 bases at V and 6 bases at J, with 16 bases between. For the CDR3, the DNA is TGTGCCAGCATTATAGATGGGAGGTGCGAGCAGTACTTC. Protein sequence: CASIIDGRCEQYF.

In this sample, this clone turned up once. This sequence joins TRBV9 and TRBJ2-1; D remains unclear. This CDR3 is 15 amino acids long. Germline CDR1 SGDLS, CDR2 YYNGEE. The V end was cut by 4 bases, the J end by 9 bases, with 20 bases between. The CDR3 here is CASSPRAQPGGEQFF. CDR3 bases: TGTGCCAGCAGCCCTCGGGCCCAGCCGGGTGGTGAGCAGTTCTTC.

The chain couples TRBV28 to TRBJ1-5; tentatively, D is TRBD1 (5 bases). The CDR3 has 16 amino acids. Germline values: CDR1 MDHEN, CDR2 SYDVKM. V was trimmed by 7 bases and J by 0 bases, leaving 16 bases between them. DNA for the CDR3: TGTGCCAGCACTGGAAGGGGTATTATTAGCAATCAGCCCCAGCATTTT. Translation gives CASTGRGIISNQPQHF.

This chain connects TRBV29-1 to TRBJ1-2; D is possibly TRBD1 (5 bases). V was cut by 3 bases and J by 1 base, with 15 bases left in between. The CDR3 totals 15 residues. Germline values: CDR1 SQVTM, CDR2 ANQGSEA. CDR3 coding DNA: TGCAGCGTTGATCGGCGTGGGGGTGTTAACTATGGCTACACCTTC. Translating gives CSVDRRGGVNYGYTF.

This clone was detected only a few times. CDR3: CASSWVTYNSPLHF. The CDR3 DNA follows: TGTGCCAGTAGTTGGGTTACCTATAATTCACCCCTCCACTTT. The V gene is TRBV19, the J gene TRBJ1-6, with D unresolved. Between the trimmed V and J ends, which lost 5 bases and 2 bases, there was a span of 7 bases. Germline V CDR1 and CDR2: LNHDA, SQIVND (reference sequence). The CDR3 is made up of 14 amino acids.

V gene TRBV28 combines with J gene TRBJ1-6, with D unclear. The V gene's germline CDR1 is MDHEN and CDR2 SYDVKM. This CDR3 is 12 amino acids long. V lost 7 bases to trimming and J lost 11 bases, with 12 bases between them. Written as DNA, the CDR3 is TGTGCCAGCAAGGGATTCGTCCCACCCCTCCACTTT. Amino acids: CASKGFVPPLHF.

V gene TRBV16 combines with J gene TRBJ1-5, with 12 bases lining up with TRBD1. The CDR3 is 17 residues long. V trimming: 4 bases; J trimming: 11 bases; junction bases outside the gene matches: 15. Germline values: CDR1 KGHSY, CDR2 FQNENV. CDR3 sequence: CASSPGTGGMEASAQHF. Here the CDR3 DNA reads TGTGCCAGCAGCCCCGGGACAGGGGGCATGGAGGCTTCAGCCCAGCATTTT.

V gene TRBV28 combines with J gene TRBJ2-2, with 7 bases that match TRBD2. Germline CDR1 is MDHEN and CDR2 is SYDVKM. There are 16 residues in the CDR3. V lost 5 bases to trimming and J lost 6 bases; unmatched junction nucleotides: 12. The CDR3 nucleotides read TGTGCCAGCAGTGGTACTAGCGCCGCCGACCCCGGGGAGCTGTTTTTT. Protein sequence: CASSGTSAADPGELFF.

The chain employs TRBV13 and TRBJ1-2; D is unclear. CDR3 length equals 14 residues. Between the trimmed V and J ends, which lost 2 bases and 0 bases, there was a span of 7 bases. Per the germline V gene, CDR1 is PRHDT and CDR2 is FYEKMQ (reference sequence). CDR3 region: CASSLTGSNYGYTF. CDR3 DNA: TGTGCCAGCAGCTTAACGGGATCTAACTATGGCTACACCTTC.

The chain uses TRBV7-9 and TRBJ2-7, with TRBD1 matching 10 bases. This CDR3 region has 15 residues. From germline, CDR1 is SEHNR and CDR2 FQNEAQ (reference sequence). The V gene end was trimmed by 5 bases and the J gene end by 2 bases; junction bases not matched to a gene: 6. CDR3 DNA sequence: TGTGCCAGCAGCACCGCCGGGACAGGGGCCTACGAGCAGTACTTC. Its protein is CASSTAGTGAYEQYF.

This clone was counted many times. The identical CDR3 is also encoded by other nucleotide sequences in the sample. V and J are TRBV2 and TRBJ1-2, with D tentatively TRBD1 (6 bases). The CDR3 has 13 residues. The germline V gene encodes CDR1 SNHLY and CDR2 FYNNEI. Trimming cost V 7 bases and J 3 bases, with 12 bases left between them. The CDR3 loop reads CASKAGEDYGYTF. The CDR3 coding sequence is TGTGCCAGCAAGGCAGGGGAAGACTATGGCTACACCTTC. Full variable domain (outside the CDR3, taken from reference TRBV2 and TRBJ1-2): EPEVTQTPSHQVTQMGQEVILRCVPISNHLYFYWYRQILGQKVEFLVSFYNNEISEKSEIFDDQFSVERPDGSNFTLKIRSTKLEDSAMYFCASKAGEDYGYTFGSGTRLTVV.

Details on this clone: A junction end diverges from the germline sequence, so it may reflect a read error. In DNA, the CDR3 is TGTGCCAGCAGCCTCCTCCAGGCAGGGAGCATAGATACGCAGTATTTT. Amino acid sequence: CASSLLQAGSIDTQYF. This sequence joins TRBV7-6 and TRBJ2-3; D may match TRBD1 or TRBD2 (5 bases each). The CDR3 has 16 residues. Per germline, CDR1 SGHVS and CDR2 FNYEAQ.

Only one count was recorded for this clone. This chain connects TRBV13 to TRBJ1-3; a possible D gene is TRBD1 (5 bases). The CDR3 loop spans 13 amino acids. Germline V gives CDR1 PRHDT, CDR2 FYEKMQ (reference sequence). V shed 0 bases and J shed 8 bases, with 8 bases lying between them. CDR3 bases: TGTGCCAGCAGCTTAGGGCAGGGCCACACCATATATTTT. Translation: CASSLGQGHTIYF.